This T cell receptor beta chain stems from a study of blood T cell repertoires in COVID-19. Across the study: Acute-phase and convalescent COVID-19 samples originated in the United States, Italy and Spain. Nucleic acid was either cDNA or gDNA, and it came from T cells, B-cell-depleted T cells, or PBMCs.

Some clones are missing from TCRdb's copy, which holds only in-frame ones; the method was immunoSEQ multiplex PCR. This sample carries 80,000 to 85,000 clones, around 88% of them seen once, and the ten largest clones take 4.8%. Input material: peripheral blood. The clonotype originates from a woman of 80 years or more with acute or convalescent COVID-19.

In DNA form, the CDR3 reads TGTGCCAGCTCACCACCTACCCTAGCGGGGGGCCACAATGAGCAGTTCTTC. This translates into CASSPPTLAGGHNEQFF. V is TRBV18 and J is TRBJ2-1; 11 nucleotides agree with TRBD2. This CDR3 region has 17 residues. The J segment lost 5 bases and the V segment lost 0 bases, leaving 6 bases of the junction unmatched. CDR1 and CDR2 (germline): KGHSH, LQKENI.